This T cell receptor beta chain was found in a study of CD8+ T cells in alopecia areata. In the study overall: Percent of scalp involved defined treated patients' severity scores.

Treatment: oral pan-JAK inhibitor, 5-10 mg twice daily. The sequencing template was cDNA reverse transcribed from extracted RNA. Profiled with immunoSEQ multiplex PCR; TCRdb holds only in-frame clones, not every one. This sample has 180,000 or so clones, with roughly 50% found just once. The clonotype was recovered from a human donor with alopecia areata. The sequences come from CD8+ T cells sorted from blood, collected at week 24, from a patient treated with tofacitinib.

CDR3 amino acids: CASSPRGPIDVETQYF. The DNA of the CDR3 is TGTGCCAGCAGCCCTAGAGGGCCGATTGACGTGGAGACCCAGTACTTC. V usage is TRBV11-2 and J usage is TRBJ2-5; perhaps TRBD2 as D (5 bases). The CDR3 sequence is 16 residues long. Per the germline V gene, CDR1 is SGHAT and CDR2 is FQNNGV. V shed 5 bases and J shed 5 bases, with 21 bases lying between them.